Below, 10 T cell receptor beta chains from the same sample are listed, as sequenced in a study of coeliac disease. Study-wide findings and caveats: Lower clonality than controls marked TRB and TRG repertoires from active celiac intraepithelial and lamina propria samples.

Their antigen targets remain unknown. Sequencing used immunoSEQ multiplex PCR; TCRdb keeps in-frame clones, though not all of them. The top ten clones hold roughly 9.4% of a sample with under 4,500 clones, roughly 60% of them seen once. The material sequenced was intraepithelial lymphocytes from the gut. The origin of the receptors is a man aged 70-80 years with active celiac disease.

The chain joins TRBV11-2 to TRBJ2-7, with D perhaps matching TRBD2 (5 bases). The CDR3 sequence is 14 residues long. Germline V CDR1 and CDR2: SGHAT, FQNNGV. V was pared by 1 base and J by 9 bases, with 16 bases between. For the CDR3, the DNA is TGTGCCAGCAGCTTAGTAGCTGAGGGCGGTGGGCAGTACTTC. Encoded protein: CASSLVAEGGGQYF. Full variable domain (outside the CDR3, taken from reference TRBV11-2 and TRBJ2-7): EAGVAQSPRYKIIEKRQSVAFWCNPISGHATLYWYQQILGQGPKLLIQFQNNGVVDDSQLPKDRFSAERLKGVDSTLKIQPAKLEDSAVYLCASSLVAEGGGQYFGPGTRLTVT.

The rearrangement uses TRBV27 and TRBJ2-6; TRBD2 matches at 9 bases. J lost 0 bases, V lost 6 bases, and 9 bases had no gene match. Germline loops: CDR1 MNHEY, CDR2 SMNVEV (reference sequence). The CDR3 has 18 residues. The DNA of the CDR3 is TGTGCCAGCAGCCAGAAGCGGGGGGCTTTCTCTGGGGCCAACGTCCTGACTTTC. Translation: CASSQKRGAFSGANVLTF.

V and J are TRBV12-5 and TRBJ2-3, with 7 bases identical to TRBD1. Germline CDR1 reads LGHNT; CDR2 reads FRNRAP. With V trimmed by 1 base and J by 3 bases, 7 bases remained unmatched. The CDR3 runs to 16 residues. For the CDR3, the DNA is TGTGCTAGTGGTTTGGGTCTCACAGGGGAAACAGATACGCAGTATTTT. Protein: CASGLGLTGETDTQYF.

The chain joins TRBV19 to TRBJ1-1; TRBD1 agrees at 7 bases. The germline V gene has CDR1 LNHDA and CDR2 SQIVND (reference sequence). J gave up 5 bases and V 1 base, and 7 bases lay outside the gene matches. The CDR3 is made up of 15 amino acids. The CDR3 loop reads CASSIGGRGLTEAFF. In DNA form, the CDR3 reads TGTGCCAGTAGTATAGGCGGCAGGGGGTTGACTGAAGCTTTCTTT.

The V and J genes are TRBV4-1 and TRBJ2-5; maybe TRBD2 (6 bases). CDR3 length: 15 residues. Trimming took off 6 bases at V and 6 bases at J, with 20 bases between the two ends. Per germline, CDR1 MGHRA and CDR2 YSYEKL. CDR3 loop: CASSHTTGEGKTQYF. The CDR3 nucleotides read TGCGCCAGCAGTCATACGACGGGAGAGGGTAAGACCCAGTACTTC.

This clone has a handful of counts. V is TRBV7-9 and J is TRBJ2-1; tentative D call: TRBD2 (5 bases). Germline CDR1 is SEHNR and CDR2 is FQNEAQ (reference sequence). The CDR3 covers 14 residues. The germline V and J ends were trimmed by 5 bases and 8 bases, with 16 bases remaining between them. The CDR3 loop reads CASSPRATSDEQFF. The CDR3 DNA reads as TGTGCCAGCAGCCCCCGAGCAACTAGTGATGAGCAGTTCTTC.

V gene TRBV28 combines with J gene TRBJ2-7; 8 bases agree with TRBD1. The CDR3 spans 15 residues. Losses at the gene ends were 2 bases for V and 1 base for J; bases not matched to a gene: 4. The germline CDR1 and CDR2 sequences are MDHEN and SYDVKM. The CDR3, as DNA: TGTGCCAGCAGTTTACCCGGACAGGGATCCTACGAGCAGTACTTC. Translation gives CASSLPGQGSYEQYF.

The V gene is TRBV9, the J gene TRBJ2-1; 10 positions agree with TRBD2. This CDR3 comprises 15 residues. The J segment lost 8 bases and the V segment lost 4 bases, leaving 9 bases of the junction unmatched. Looked up from germline, CDR1 is SGDLS and CDR2 is YYNGEE. The CDR3 region has the DNA TGTGCCAGCAGCACAAGCGGGAGGGCCGTCGATGAGCAGTTCTTC. The encoded protein is CASSTSGRAVDEQFF.

CDR3 bases: TGTGCCAGCAGGGGGATCGACAGGGTACGAGGCTACACCTTC. This translates into CASRGIDRVRGYTF. V gene TRBV2 combines with J gene TRBJ1-2, with TRBD1 identical over 7 bases. V gave up 6 bases and J gave up 8 bases; unmatched junction bases: 12. Germline CDR1 SNHLY, CDR2 FYNNEI. This CDR3 region has 14 residues.

V gene TRBV21-1 combines with J gene TRBJ2-7; the table's D call TRBD2 went unverified against the DNA. TRBV21-1 is tagged as a pseudogene. This CDR3 region has 16 residues. The CDR3 spells CASSAPGGGAVPEQYF. The CDR3 DNA reads as TGTGCCAGCAGCGCCCCCGGGGGGGGAGCGGTGCCCGAGCAGTACTTC.